The 21 T cell receptor beta chains listed next were all sequenced from one sample in a study of blood T cell repertoires in COVID-19. Profiling relied on immunoSEQ multiplex PCR, and the TCRdb table lists in-frame clones only, not all of them. Of 250,000 to 300,000 clones in the sample, approximately 91% were seen once. Sequenced sample: PBMCs or T cells enriched from blood (not recorded which). All receptors derive from a woman between 40 and 50 years old with acute COVID-19.

The CDR3 reads CASSPDRGSDTQYF. CDR3 coding DNA: TGTGCCAGCAGCCCCGACAGGGGGTCAGATACGCAGTATTTT. The chain employs TRBV7-2 and TRBJ2-3; 9 nucleotides agree with TRBD1. Trimming at V came to 5 bases and at J to 4 bases, leaving 4 bases not matched to a gene. Germline CDR1 reads SGHTA; CDR2 reads FQGNSA. The CDR3 runs 14 residues.

The chain employs TRBV6-2 or TRBV6-3 and TRBJ2-7; TRBD2 matches at 7 bases. In germline, CDR1 is MNHEY, CDR2 SVGEGT. The J segment lost 0 bases and the V segment lost 2 bases, leaving 7 bases of the junction unmatched. This CDR3 is built from 16 residues. CDR3 nucleotides: TGTGCCAGCAGTTACGAGTCGGGAGGAAGCTCCTACGAGCAGTACTTC. Translating gives CASSYESGGSSYEQYF.

The chain combines TRBV19 with TRBJ1-5; TRBD1 matches 8 bases. CDR3 size: 16 residues. Germline loops: CDR1 LNHDA, CDR2 SQIVND (reference sequence). With 7 bases clipped from V and 6 bases from J, the junction kept 14 bases outside the gene matches. This CDR3 reads CASKSTGQGQVQPQHF. CDR3 sequence (DNA): TGTGCCAGTAAATCAACAGGACAGGGACAGGTTCAGCCCCAGCATTTT.

This clone was seen only once. The genes are TRBV11-2 and TRBJ1-1, with 7 bases lining up with TRBD1. The ends lost 5 bases at V and 11 bases at J; junction bases unmatched: 14. This CDR3 has 14 amino acids. Per the germline V gene, CDR1 is SGHAT and CDR2 is FQNNGV. The CDR3 sequence: CASSHRGAASRAFF. CDR3 bases: TGTGCCAGCAGCCACAGGGGCGCTGCATCTAGGGCTTTCTTT.

This clone was seen a few times. The V call is TRBV2, the J call TRBJ2-3, with 8 bases fitting TRBD2. Germline CDR1 is SNHLY and CDR2 is FYNNEI. This CDR3 spans 15 amino acids. The V segment lost 6 bases and the J segment 5 bases; nucleotides outside the gene matches: 10. The CDR3 region has the DNA TGTGCCAGCAGCCTAGCGGGCCGTCAGGAAGATACGCAGTATTTT. The encoded protein is CASSLAGRQEDTQYF.

The rearrangement uses TRBV5-1 and TRBJ1-2, with no clear D. Germline V gene data show CDR1 as SGHRS and CDR2 as YFSETQ. The CDR3 runs 13 residues. V was trimmed by 1 base and J by 7 bases, leaving 11 bases between them. CDR3 coding DNA: TGCGCCAGCAGCTTGACGGGAGAAGCTGGCTACACCTTC. Its protein product is CASSLTGEAGYTF.

The chain carries TRBV19 and TRBJ1-5; D perhaps matches TRBD1 (5 bases). V was clipped by 6 bases and J by 6 bases, with 12 bases between them. CDR3 size: 13 residues. The germline V gene has CDR1 LNHDA and CDR2 SQIVND (reference sequence). The CDR3 is CASRDPGIQPQHF. The CDR3 region has the DNA TGTGCCAGTAGGGACCCAGGGATTCAGCCCCAGCATTTT.

This clone appeared once. The chain has TRBV7-9 and TRBJ2-5, with a tentative D call TRBD2 (5 bases). The V end was cut by 2 bases, the J end by 2 bases, with 9 bases between. The length of the CDR3 is 14 residues. The germline CDR1 and CDR2 sequences are SEHNR and FQNEAQ (reference sequence). In DNA, the CDR3 is TGTGCCAGCAGCTTACGGGGAACTCAAGAGACCCAGTACTTC. Amino acid sequence: CASSLRGTQETQYF.

This clone was seen ten or more times. The chain couples TRBV5-1 to TRBJ1-1; D is possibly TRBD1 (6 bases). The CDR3 runs 14 residues. The V end was cut by 5 bases, the J end by 4 bases, with 15 bases between. CDR1 is SGHRS, CDR2 YFSETQ, per germline. The CDR3 DNA reads TGCGCCAGCAGGGACCCAGGGGCGGGCACTGAAGCTTTCTTT. As protein: CASRDPGAGTEAFF.

This chain links TRBV27 with TRBJ2-3; possibly TRBD1 for D (7 bases). This CDR3 contains 14 residues. Germline loops: CDR1 MNHEY, CDR2 SMNVEV (reference sequence). Deletions cut 4 bases from V and 4 bases from J, with 12 bases between. The CDR3 DNA reads TGTGCCAGCAGTTGGGGCAGGGGGGCAGATACGCAGTATTTT. This translates into CASSWGRGADTQYF.

V usage is TRBV5-1 and J usage is TRBJ1-4, with no clear D. Germline assignment: CDR1 SGHRS and CDR2 YFSETQ. V shed 2 bases and J shed 4 bases, with 9 bases lying between them. The CDR3 has 14 residues. The CDR3 sequence is CASSLSGRNEKLFF. The CDR3, as DNA: TGCGCCAGCAGCTTAAGCGGGCGTAATGAAAAACTGTTTTTT.

The chain joins TRBV2 to TRBJ2-2; D remains unclear. This CDR3 region has 13 residues. Trimming cost V 0 bases and J 5 bases, with 4 bases left between them. CDR1 is SNHLY, CDR2 FYNNEI, per germline. The CDR3 sequence: CASSEAATGELFF. The CDR3 coding sequence is TGTGCCAGCAGTGAAGCGGCAACCGGGGAGCTGTTTTTT.

In DNA, the CDR3 is TGTGCCAGAAGTATCAGGGTTCTGGTTGTCGGGGAGCTGTTTTTT. It codes for CARSIRVLVVGELFF. The chain joins TRBV5-3 to TRBJ2-2, with D possibly matching TRBD1 (5 bases). TRBV5-3 carries the ORF label, with uncertain function. V gave up 5 bases and J gave up 7 bases, with 18 bases separating them. The CDR3 consists of 15 residues.

This chain joins TRBV27 and TRBJ2-7; TRBD2 agrees at 8 bases. Looked up from germline, CDR1 is MNHEY and CDR2 is SMNVEV (reference sequence). The V segment lost 5 bases and the J segment 4 bases; nucleotides outside the gene matches: 7. There are 14 residues in the CDR3. CDR3 nucleotides: TGTGCCAGCAGTCGTGGGGGGACTAGTTACGAGCAGTACTTC. The encoded protein is CASSRGGTSYEQYF.

The V call is TRBV5-4, the J call TRBJ2-3; 11 bases line up with TRBD2. Per germline, CDR1 SGHNT and CDR2 YYREEE (reference sequence). Germline trimming cut 4 bases from V and 5 bases from J; bases unmatched to any gene: 9. There are 16 residues in the CDR3. The CDR3 DNA follows: TGTGCCAGCAGCGAGCGTGCACTAGCGGGAGTAGATACGCAGTATTTT. Amino acid sequence: CASSERALAGVDTQYF.

The rearrangement joins TRBV5-1 to TRBJ2-7; 8 bases are shared with TRBD1. Per germline, CDR1 SGHRS and CDR2 YFSETQ. The ends lost 2 bases at V and 2 bases at J; junction bases unmatched: 3. The CDR3 extends over 14 amino acids. In nucleotides, the CDR3 is TGCGCCAGCAGCTTAGAGGACAGGGCCTACGAGCAGTACTTC. This encodes CASSLEDRAYEQYF.

The rearrangement joins TRBV25-1 to TRBJ2-7, with 9 bases lining up with TRBD1. The CDR3 sequence is 15 residues long. Trimming cost V 4 bases and J 6 bases; bases outside gene matches: 10. CDR1 and CDR2 (germline): MGHDK, SYGVNS. CDR3 in DNA: TGTGCCAGCAGTGGTAACAGGGGGCCTTCGAGCGAGCAGTACTTC. Translation: CASSGNRGPSSEQYF.

The rearrangement links TRBV7-8 to TRBJ1-2, with D possibly matching TRBD1 (5 bases). Germline-derived CDR1 and CDR2 are SGHVS and FQNEAQ. This CDR3 region has 16 residues. V lost 5 bases and J lost 3, with 19 bases in between. CDR3 amino acids: CASSVGTSVSYYGYTF. Here the CDR3 DNA reads TGTGCCAGCAGCGTGGGGACTTCCGTCAGCTACTATGGCTACACCTTC.

The chain links TRBV5-6 to TRBJ1-6; D uncertain. There are 12 residues in the CDR3. Trimming removed 0 bases from V and 10 bases from J, with 5 bases in between. Germline CDR1 is SGHDT and CDR2 is YYEEEE. CDR3 in amino acids: CASSLALSPLHF. For the CDR3, the DNA is TGTGCCAGCAGCTTGGCCCTGTCACCCCTCCACTTT.

The genes are TRBV7-2 and TRBJ2-3; D possibly corresponds to TRBD2 (5 bases). V was clipped by 0 bases and J by 1 base, with 8 bases between them. Germline V lookup: CDR1 SGHTA, CDR2 FQGNSA. This CDR3 spans 15 amino acids. CDR3 sequence: CASSLASGGTDTQYF. CDR3 DNA: TGTGCCAGCAGCTTAGCCAGCGGCGGCACAGATACGCAGTATTTT.

V and J are TRBV5-1 and TRBJ2-5; 10 bases are shared with TRBD2. The J segment lost 6 bases and the V segment lost 4 bases, leaving 6 bases of the junction unmatched. The CDR3 loop spans 14 amino acids. The V gene's germline CDR1 is SGHRS and CDR2 YFSETQ. The CDR3 nucleotides read TGCGCCAGCAGCCGACTAGCGGGTCCCCAGACCCAGTACTTC. This encodes CASSRLAGPQTQYF.